This is a list of T cell receptor beta chains from one sample in a study of human T cells and chemical hapten exposure. TCRdb recomputed calls from the RACE reads with MiXCR, one row per CDR3 protein. The profile shows 300,000 to 450,000 distinct CDR3 sequences, about 4.8% of them singletons. The starting material was whole blood, obtained in connection with sensitization to the hapten diphenylcyclopropenone (DPC). These receptors were collected from a woman aged 50 to 65 with alopecia areata. Some clones in this sample may be carry-over from other donors' samples. The CDR3 runs from the conserved cysteine through the conserved F or W.

TRBV27 | CASREFSRLVSNQPQHF
TRBV5-1 | CASSYRQGNYEQYF
TRBV6-6 | CASSDQGKYSYEQYF
TRBV7-8 | CASMGDTIYF
TRBV12-3/TRBV12-4 | CASSLLRGLAGGSGGELFF
TRBV10-3 | CAISGTSGLPKDTGCF
TRBV20-1 | CSATSRESNYGYTF
TRBV7-9 | CASSFTGSYSPLHF
TRBV28 | CASSPHYEQYF
TRBV12-3/TRBV12-4 | CASSPQTGASTDTQYF
TRBV12-3/TRBV12-4 | CASSLSLWGTELNTEAFF
TRBV27 | CASATSGSSYEQYF
TRBV20-1 | CSASQGAGNQPQHF
TRBV6-2/TRBV6-3 | CASRLNARGGVYNEQFF
TRBV10-3 | CAISLRGEDTEAFF
TRBV7-2 | CASSFTGGATEAFF
TRBV28 | CASSFAGAQPQHF
TRBV12-3/TRBV12-4 | CASSRLAGELFF
TRBV20-1 | CSATTGGDQPQHF
TRBV11-2 | CASSSSRTSGQPQYF
TRBV25-1 | CASSEPRGVTDTQYF
TRBV28 | CASSLRSGGQPQHF
TRBV27 | CASSNRGQGAQQPQHF
TRBV12-3/TRBV12-4 | CASTGQYNQPQHF
TRBV2 | CASSYGGDNVLTF
TRBV3-1 | CASSQGGANNSPLHF
TRBV9 | CASSVEGALNTEAFF
TRBV3-1 | CASSQERVRAWNGYTF
TRBV7-6 | CASSFPPGGEQYF
TRBV20-1 | CSAEEIRLNYGYTF
TRBV6-5 | CASSYSGGAASYEQYF
TRBV27 | CASSFSGGMVTQYF
TRBV19 | CASSIAQFSYEQYF
TRBV21-1 | CASTTGQLNTEAFF
TRBV7-9 | CASSLEDTEAFF
TRBV29-1 | CSTDHPTSDEQFF
TRBV3-1 | CASTPGLASHEQYF
TRBV12-3/TRBV12-4 | CASSSGGVYEQYF
TRBV6-1 | CASSDGTRSVDTQYF
TRBV5-4 | CATHGALAGGPVDTQYF
TRBV2 | CASSYDRGGGGLNEQFF
TRBV12-3/TRBV12-4 | CASSLRSGESEQYF